This T cell receptor beta chain was documented in a study of vaccination effects on CD4 cells after COVID-19. This clone was recorded once. The antigen remains unidentified. The germline V gene encodes CDR1 MRHNA and CDR2 SNTAGT. The length of the CDR3 is 15 residues. Trimming removed 7 bases from V and 10 bases from J, with 23 bases in between. Sequencing followed a ViraFEST assay step that expanded antigen-specific CD4+ T cells with viral peptide pools. At the end of about ten days of culture, CD4+ T cells were isolated. The cohort was immunized with two doses of either the BNT162b2 or mRNA-1273 vaccine. The repertoire was sequenced with immunoSEQ multiplex PCR; TCRdb's copy has only in-frame clones and lacks some. The table shows more than 12,000 clones, with 72% occurring only once.

Specimen: CD4+ T cells from PBMCs cultured with SARS-CoV-2 spike peptides, collected after COVID-19 vaccination. The source is a human donor who received a COVID-19 vaccine. This chain links TRBV6-4 with TRBJ2-1, with D maybe TRBD1 (6 bases). The CDR3 bases are TGTGCCAGCACCGATTCTCGGGACATTGAGGGGGAGCAGTTCTTC. The encoded protein is CASTDSRDIEGEQFF.